Here is one T cell receptor beta chain with its context. The data were taken from a study of OX40 agonist ivuxolimab in advanced cancers. V lost 1 base and J lost 6, with 11 bases in between. The CDR3 has 14 amino acids. The germline V gene encodes CDR1 SGHRS and CDR2 YFSETQ. Profiled with immunoSEQ multiplex PCR; TCRdb holds only in-frame clones, not every one. Of about 38,000 clones listed, around 86% were seen once; the top ten hold 32%. The chain has TRBV5-1 and TRBJ2-1; possibly TRBD1 or TRBD2 for D (6 bases each). This specimen was CD4+ or CD8+ T cells sorted from blood, taken in a trial of the OX40 agonist ivuxolimab. The clonotype was recovered from an adult with an advanced solid tumor such as melanoma, head and neck, liver or kidney cancer. Written as DNA, the CDR3 is TGCGCCAGCAGCTTGACGGGGGCTAGCAATGAGCAGTTCTTC. The encoded protein is CASSLTGASNEQFF.